Here is one T cell receptor beta chain with its context. Germline CDR1 reads LNHDA; CDR2 reads SQIVND (reference sequence). The V gene lost 3 bases and the J gene lost 8 bases, with 25 bases spanning the gap. The CDR3 length is 17 residues. This record comes from a study of blood T cell repertoires in COVID-19. Seattle-derived patients entered the study during active infection and were followed longitudinally. This table comes from immunoSEQ multiplex PCR, and its TCRdb copy is limited to in-frame clones, with some not included. The sample records about 130,000 clones, about 89% being singletons. The source of this sequence is a woman in her 70s with COVID-19, enrolled during active disease. The gene calls are TRBV19 and TRBJ1-2, with D tentatively TRBD1 (5 bases). Source material: peripheral blood. CDR3 sequence (DNA): TGTGCCAGTAGTATTAGCCCGGTCGACAGCACCAAAGTAGGCTACACCTTC. It is translated as CASSISPVDSTKVGYTF. Drawing the rest from reference TRBV19 and TRBJ1-2, the complete variable domain is DGGITQSPKYLFRKEGQNVTLSCEQNLNHDAMYWYRQDPGQGLRLIYYSQIVNDFQKGDIAEGYSVSREKKESFPLTVTSAQKNPTAFYLCASSISPVDSTKVGYTFGSGTRLTVV.